This entry concerns a single T cell receptor (beta chain). No antigen is known for it. This record comes from a study of T cells in localized non-small cell lung cancer. The data were produced by immunoSEQ multiplex PCR, yet TCRdb's version contains in-frame clones alone and is incomplete. The data contain 23,000 or so clones, approximately 88% of them seen just once; the ten biggest clones take up 25% to 30%. The length of the CDR3 is 15 residues. Trimming cost V 6 bases and J 0 bases; bases outside gene matches: 4. Looked up from germline, CDR1 is SNHLY and CDR2 is FYNNEI. Study-level findings and limits: Owing to sequencing of a solitary tumor region, heterogeneity cannot be discounted.

This chain joins TRBV2 and TRBJ2-1; 8 bases match TRBD2. The clonotype was recovered from a male donor aged 60 or over with stage II lung adenocarcinoma. The sequences come from peripheral blood mononuclear cells, collected before any cancer treatment. The CDR3: CASSAGTSSYNEQFF. The CDR3 DNA sequence: TGTGCCAGCAGCGCCGGGACTAGCTCCTACAATGAGCAGTTCTTC.